This entry lists 25 T cell receptor beta chains sequenced from one sample in a study of T cell changes during pregnancy in multiple sclerosis (dated by TCRdb to between 2017 and 2020). Libraries were prepared through the immunoSEQ multiplex PCR assay. In its TCRdb copy, this immuneACCESS table keeps in-frame sequences only and misses some clones. Where compared with another copy, unresolved V genes explain less than half of these, and the others have no known cause. The sample contains approximately 70,000 clones, about 91% of them found a single time. In total, the top ten clones hold around 1.3% of the sample. The sequencing here drew on peripheral blood, taken in the second trimester of pregnancy. Source of these receptors: a female donor in good health, enrolled as a control in a pregnancy study.

The chain employs TRBV6-1 and TRBJ2-2, with D possibly being TRBD1 (5 bases). The CDR3 runs 15 residues. Trimming cost V 4 bases and J 1 base, with 10 bases left between them. Per the germline V gene, CDR1 is MNHNS and CDR2 is SASEGT. The CDR3, as DNA: TGTGCCAGCAGTGGTGAAGGGGTGAACACCGGGGAGCTGTTTTTT. Its protein is CASSGEGVNTGELFF.

This clone showed up just once. This chain uses TRBV5-6 with TRBJ2-2; 7 bases fit TRBD2. The CDR3 totals 15 residues. The germline V gene has CDR1 SGHDT and CDR2 YYEEEE. V lost 0 bases and J lost 5; bases outside the gene matches: 4. The DNA for the CDR3 is TGTGCCAGCAGCTTGGGGGGACTATCGACCGGGGAGCTGTTTTTT. The encoded protein is CASSLGGLSTGELFF.

The CDR3 nucleotides read TGTGCCAGCAGTGAACGCAGGGGGTATGGCTACACCTTC. It yields the protein CASSERRGYGYTF. The rearrangement joins TRBV2 to TRBJ1-2, with 7 nucleotides matching TRBD1. The trim removed 2 bases at V and 5 bases at J, leaving 2 bases unmatched. Germline assignment: CDR1 SNHLY and CDR2 FYNNEI. The CDR3 sequence is 13 residues long.

The V and J genes are TRBV28 and TRBJ1-3; the D is unclear. Germline CDR1 and CDR2: MDHEN and SYDVKM. CDR3 length: 14 amino acids. Trimming left V 2 bases short and J 1 base short, with 6 bases between. For the CDR3, the DNA is TGTGCCAGCAGTTTAGGGAGGTCTGGAAACACCATATATTTT. It is translated as CASSLGRSGNTIYF.

The chain carries TRBV6-1 and TRBJ1-5, with 8 bases lining up with TRBD1. CDR1 and CDR2 from the germline V gene are MNHNS and SASEGT. V gave up 9 bases and J gave up 2 bases; unmatched junction bases: 6. CDR3 length: 14 amino acids. CDR3: CASEDRGGNQPQHF. The CDR3 region has the DNA TGTGCCAGTGAAGACAGGGGTGGCAATCAGCCCCAGCATTTT.

The J gene is TRBJ1-1, the V gene TRBV7-6; tentatively, D is TRBD1 (6 bases). Germline V CDR1 and CDR2: SGHVS, FNYEAQ. The CDR3 totals 14 residues. With 3 bases removed from V and 5 bases from J, the gap between germline ends came to 13 bases. The CDR3 bases are TGTGCCAGCAGCTTGGGCGGGGGGGCGACTGAAGCTTTCTTT. This sequence encodes CASSLGGGATEAFF.

The chain combines TRBV18 with TRBJ2-5, with D perhaps TRBD2 (6 bases). This CDR3 contains 15 residues. V shed 0 bases and J shed 7 bases, with 15 bases lying between them. The germline CDR1 and CDR2 sequences are KGHSH and LQKENI. CDR3 sequence (DNA): TGTGCCAGCTCACCACCGCCGGGAGATATGGGGACCCAGTACTTC. Translating gives CASSPPPGDMGTQYF.

This clone was seen just once. The V and J genes are TRBV2 and TRBJ1-2; D is perhaps TRBD1 (6 bases). Trimming pared 2 bases from V and 6 bases from J, leaving 10 bases between. In germline, CDR1 is SNHLY, CDR2 FYNNEI. The CDR3 consists of 13 residues. The CDR3 here is CASSERGGNGYTF. The CDR3 DNA sequence: TGTGCCAGCAGTGAAAGGGGGGGGAATGGCTACACCTTC.

V and J are TRBV28 and TRBJ2-3; 10 nucleotides align to TRBD2. This CDR3 comprises 14 residues. J lost 2 bases, V lost 6 bases, and 2 bases had no gene match. Germline V gene lookup returns CDR1 MDHEN and CDR2 SYDVKM. CDR3 in DNA: TGTGCCAGCAGACTAGCGGGGAACACAGATACGCAGTATTTT. This translates into CASRLAGNTDTQYF.

The chain has TRBV28 and TRBJ2-3; D possibly corresponds to TRBD1 (6 bases). Trimming removed 4 bases at V and 3 bases at J, with 14 bases between. This CDR3 is 15 amino acids long. The germline V gene encodes CDR1 MDHEN and CDR2 SYDVKM. CDR3 nucleotide sequence: TGTGCCAGCAGTTCCGCCGGGACAAGGACAGATACGCAGTATTTT. It specifies CASSSAGTRTDTQYF.

This chain uses TRBV10-3 with TRBJ1-4, with D perhaps matching TRBD1 (6 bases). Germline CDR1 and CDR2: ENHRY and SYGVKD. The CDR3 has 14 residues. The V and J ends lost 6 bases and 6 bases respectively, with 14 bases between them. CDR3 sequence reads: CAIRGTGLDEKLFF. In nucleotides, the CDR3 is TGTGCCATCAGGGGAACAGGGTTGGATGAAAAACTGTTTTTT.

This clone was seen once. The chain combines TRBV6-5 with TRBJ1-2; no definite D call. This CDR3 is 16 amino acids long. With 2 bases removed from V and 4 bases from J, the gap between germline ends came to 17 bases. The V gene's germline CDR1 is MNHEY and CDR2 SVGAGI. The chain's CDR3 is CASSYRRRSDTYGYTF. The CDR3 DNA reads as TGTGCCAGCAGTTACCGCCGGCGGTCTGATACCTATGGCTACACCTTC.

The CDR3 loop reads CASSGRTDNEQFF. CDR3 nucleotides: TGTGCCAGCAGCGGGCGGACAGACAATGAGCAGTTCTTC. The V and J genes are TRBV9 and TRBJ2-1; tentative D call: TRBD1 (6 bases). Germline values: CDR1 SGDLS, CDR2 YYNGEE. This CDR3 spans 13 amino acids. V lost 3 bases and J lost 5, with 9 bases in between.

The chain employs TRBV7-3 and TRBJ2-1; 10 bases line up with TRBD2. Per germline, CDR1 SGHTA and CDR2 FQGTGA. Losses at the gene ends were 4 bases for V and 6 bases for J; bases not matched to a gene: 3. The CDR3 contains 14 residues. For the CDR3, the DNA is TGTGCCAGCAGCTCTAGCGGGAGACGCAATGAGCAGTTCTTC. Its translation is CASSSSGRRNEQFF.

The chain uses TRBV7-2 and TRBJ2-3; TRBD2 might be the D (5 bases). With 11 bases removed from V and 0 bases from J, the gap between germline ends came to 15 bases. Germline assignment: CDR1 SGHTA and CDR2 FQGNSA. This CDR3 contains 14 residues. The CDR3 protein is CAESRALSTDTQYF. For the CDR3, the DNA is TGTGCCGAGTCGCGGGCCCTTAGCACAGATACGCAGTATTTT.

The chain links TRBV28 to TRBJ2-7; TRBD1 agrees at 7 bases. Germline CDR1 reads MDHEN; CDR2 reads SYDVKM. This CDR3 spans 14 amino acids. After removal of 8 bases from V and 0 bases from J, the junction contained 7 bases not matched to a gene. The CDR3 spells CASVGQVVSYEQYF. In nucleotides, the CDR3 is TGTGCCAGCGTCGGACAGGTCGTCTCCTACGAGCAGTACTTC.

The chain recombines TRBV28 with TRBJ2-3, with 7 bases aligning to TRBD2. The CDR3 totals 15 residues. Per germline, CDR1 MDHEN and CDR2 SYDVKM. J gave up 1 base and V 3 bases, and 4 bases lay outside the gene matches. The CDR3 region is CASSFLLARTDTQYF. In DNA form, the CDR3 reads TGTGCCAGCAGTTTCTTACTAGCGCGCACAGATACGCAGTATTTT.

This clone is a singleton in its sample. This chain uses TRBV27 with TRBJ2-7; a weak D match, TRBD1 (6 bases). V lost 0 bases to trimming and J lost 5 bases, with 17 bases between them. The germline V gene encodes CDR1 MNHEY and CDR2 SMNVEV (reference sequence). The length of the CDR3 is 16 residues. The CDR3 nucleotides read TGTGCCAGCAGTTTATCACGGACAGCCCTATCTCACGAGCAGTACTTC. Protein sequence: CASSLSRTALSHEQYF.

The J gene is TRBJ2-7, the V gene TRBV5-1; D may be TRBD1 (5 bases). CDR3 length equals 14 residues. The V gene's germline CDR1 is SGHRS and CDR2 YFSETQ. With 3 bases removed from V and 2 bases from J, the gap between germline ends came to 12 bases. The CDR3 DNA is TGCGCCAGCAGCTGGTCGGTGACAGCCTACGAGCAGTACTTC. Protein product: CASSWSVTAYEQYF.

This rearrangement joins TRBV2 to TRBJ1-2; TRBD1 might be the D (6 bases). The V and J ends lost 5 bases and 2 bases respectively, with 12 bases between them. The CDR3 sequence is 14 residues long. From germline, CDR1 is SNHLY and CDR2 FYNNEI. The CDR3 region is CASSSRGSNYGYTF. The CDR3 DNA sequence: TGTGCCAGCAGTTCCAGGGGATCGAACTATGGCTACACCTTC.

V and J are TRBV5-4 and TRBJ1-3; D is unclear. Germline lookup yields CDR1 SGHNT and CDR2 YYREEE (reference sequence). Trimming cost V 1 base and J 0 bases, with 8 bases left between them. There are 15 residues in the CDR3. CDR3 protein: CASSLLPSSGNTIYF. The CDR3 DNA reads as TGTGCCAGCAGCTTGTTGCCTAGCTCTGGAAACACCATATATTTT.

This clone has just a few counts. The rearrangement uses TRBV28 and TRBJ1-1, with 7 nucleotides matching TRBD1. CDR1 and CDR2 from the germline V gene are MDHEN and SYDVKM. Trimming removed 2 bases from V and 2 bases from J; junction bases left unmatched: 2. This CDR3 has 14 residues. This CDR3 is CASSLGTANTEAFF. Written as DNA, the CDR3 is TGTGCCAGCAGTTTAGGGACAGCTAACACTGAAGCTTTCTTT.

V usage is TRBV5-1 and J usage is TRBJ1-2; TRBD1 agrees at 8 bases. The CDR3 length is 13 residues. Per germline, CDR1 SGHRS and CDR2 YFSETQ. V shed 4 bases, J shed 5 bases, and the junction held 4 bases outside the gene matches. Here the CDR3 DNA reads TGCGCCAGCAGCCCGGGACAGGTTTATGGCTACACCTTC. Translating gives CASSPGQVYGYTF.

J is TRBJ1-2 and V is TRBV28; possible D gene TRBD1, 5 bases. V was trimmed by 8 bases and J by 4 bases, leaving 14 bases between them. This CDR3 comprises 13 residues. Germline values: CDR1 MDHEN, CDR2 SYDVKM. CDR3 residues: CASAGWSGYGYTF. The CDR3 DNA sequence: TGTGCCAGCGCAGGGTGGTCGGGCTATGGCTACACCTTC.

This clone appeared a single time. The chain recombines TRBV9 with TRBJ1-1; D gene uncertain. The CDR3 has 13 amino acids. The V end lost 4 bases, the J end lost 5 bases, and 12 bases lay between the germline ends. Germline V CDR1 and CDR2: SGDLS, YYNGEE. In DNA, the CDR3 is TGTGCCAGCAGCCCCGATCCGAGAACTGAAGCTTTCTTT. This encodes CASSPDPRTEAFF.